Listed below are T cell receptor beta chains from one sample, sequenced in a study of T cell repertoires in cytomegalovirus infection. TCRdb redid the calling of the reads with MiXCR, one entry per CDR3 protein. The data hold under 300,000 distinct CDR3 sequences, with more than 9% observed a single time. The source material was PBMCs. The receptor source for this set is a human donor in good health (CMV status not recorded). Some clones in this sample may be carry-over from other donors' samples. Each CDR3 is given without its conserved first and last residue.

J,V,CDR3
TRBJ2-7,TRBV7-2,ASSLAPDTEQY
TRBJ2-2,TRBV4-3,ASSPPEPGGWGGELF
TRBJ1-4,TRBV2,ASTYRAREKLF
TRBJ2-4,TRBV4-3,ASSQGPGGETKNIQY
TRBJ2-2,TRBV6-2/TRBV6-3,ASRQGPGELF
TRBJ2-1,TRBV7-2,ASRTRDRGLYNEQF
TRBJ1-1,TRBV5-5,ASSLLQNTEAF
TRBJ2-6,TRBV28,ASGTGGSGANVLT
TRBJ1-5,TRBV6-2/TRBV6-3,ASSPGTGDSNQPQH
TRBJ2-1,TRBV7-2,ASSLVSGSPPYNEQF
TRBJ2-5,TRBV7-2,ASRLAGGETQY